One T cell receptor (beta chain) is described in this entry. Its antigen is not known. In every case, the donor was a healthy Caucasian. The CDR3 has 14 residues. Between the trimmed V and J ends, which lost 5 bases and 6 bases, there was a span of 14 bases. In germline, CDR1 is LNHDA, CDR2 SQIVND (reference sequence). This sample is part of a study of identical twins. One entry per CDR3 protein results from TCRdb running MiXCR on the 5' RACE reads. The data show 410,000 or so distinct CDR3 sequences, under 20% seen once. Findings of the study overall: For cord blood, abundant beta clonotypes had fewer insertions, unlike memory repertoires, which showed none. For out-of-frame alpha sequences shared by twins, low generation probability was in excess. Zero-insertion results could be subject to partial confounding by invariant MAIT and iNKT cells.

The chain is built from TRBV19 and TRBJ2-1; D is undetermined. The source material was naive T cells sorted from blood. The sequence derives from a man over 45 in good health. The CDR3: CASSPRQRRNEQFF. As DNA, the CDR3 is TGTGCCAGTAGTCCGCGGCAGCGCCGCAATGAGCAGTTCTTC.